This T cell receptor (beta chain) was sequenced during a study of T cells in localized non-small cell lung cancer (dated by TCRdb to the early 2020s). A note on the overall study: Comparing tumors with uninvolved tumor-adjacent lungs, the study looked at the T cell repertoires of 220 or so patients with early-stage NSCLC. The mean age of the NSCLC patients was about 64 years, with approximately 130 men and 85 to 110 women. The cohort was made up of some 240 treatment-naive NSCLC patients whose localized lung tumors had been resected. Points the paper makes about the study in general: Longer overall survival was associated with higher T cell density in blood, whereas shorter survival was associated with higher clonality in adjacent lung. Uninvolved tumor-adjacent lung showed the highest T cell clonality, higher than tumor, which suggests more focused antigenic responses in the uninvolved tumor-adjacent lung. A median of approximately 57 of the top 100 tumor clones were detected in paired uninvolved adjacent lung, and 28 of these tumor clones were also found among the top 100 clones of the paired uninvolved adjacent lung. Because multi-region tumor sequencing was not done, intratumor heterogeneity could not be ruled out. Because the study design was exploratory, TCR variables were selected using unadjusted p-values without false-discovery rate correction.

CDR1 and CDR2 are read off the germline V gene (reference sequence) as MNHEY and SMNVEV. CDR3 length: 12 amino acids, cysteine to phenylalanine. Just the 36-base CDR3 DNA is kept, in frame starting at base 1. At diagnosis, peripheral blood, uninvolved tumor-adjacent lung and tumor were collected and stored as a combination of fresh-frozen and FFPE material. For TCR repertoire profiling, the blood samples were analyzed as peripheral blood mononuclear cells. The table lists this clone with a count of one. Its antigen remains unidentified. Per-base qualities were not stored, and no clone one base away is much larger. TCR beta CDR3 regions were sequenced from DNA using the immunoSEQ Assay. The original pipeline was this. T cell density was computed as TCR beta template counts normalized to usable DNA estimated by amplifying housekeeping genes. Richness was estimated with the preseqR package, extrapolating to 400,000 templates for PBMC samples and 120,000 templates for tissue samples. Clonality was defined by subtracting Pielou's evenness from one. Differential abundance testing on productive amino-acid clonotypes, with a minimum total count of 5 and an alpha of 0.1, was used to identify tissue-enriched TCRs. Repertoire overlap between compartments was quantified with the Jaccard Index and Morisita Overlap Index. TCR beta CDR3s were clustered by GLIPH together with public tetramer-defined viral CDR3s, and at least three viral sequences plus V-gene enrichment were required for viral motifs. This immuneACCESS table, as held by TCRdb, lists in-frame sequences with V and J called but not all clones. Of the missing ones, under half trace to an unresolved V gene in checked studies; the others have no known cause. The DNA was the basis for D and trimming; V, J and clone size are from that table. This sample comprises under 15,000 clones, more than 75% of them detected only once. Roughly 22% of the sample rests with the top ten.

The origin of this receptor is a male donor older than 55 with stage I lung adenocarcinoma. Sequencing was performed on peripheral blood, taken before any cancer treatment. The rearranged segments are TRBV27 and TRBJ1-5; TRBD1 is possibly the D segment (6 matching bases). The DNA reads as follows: TGTGTTACAGGGAATAGCAATCAGCCCCAGCATTTT. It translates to CVTGNSNQPQHF.